Below, one T cell receptor (beta chain) is given with its context. Antigen unknown. The CDR3 is 14 amino acids. Germline CDR1 SNHLY, CDR2 FYNNEI. The V segment lost 6 bases and the J segment 7 bases; nucleotides outside the gene matches: 9. Input was 2 ug genomic DNA, or all available if less. Here immunoSEQ multiplex PCR was the method, and the copy in TCRdb shows in-frame clones only, minus some. The sample includes over 90,000 clones, around 80% of them seen just once. Regarding time point: after dendritic cell vaccination, including at tumor progression/relapse. The data were taken from a study of glioma-infiltrating T cells after dendritic cell vaccination. The overall study: Dendritic cell vaccine was injected intradermally three times, biweekly. Study-level results: No direct clonality-survival link was found; a diverse polyclonal response may matter.

The TCR comes from a human donor with glioblastoma. This chain uses TRBV2 with TRBJ2-5; 9 nucleotides line up with TRBD2. This specimen was blood, taken after dendritic cell vaccination. CDR3 sequence reads: CASSTLAGEGTQYF. The CDR3 coding sequence is TGTGCCAGCAGCACTTTAGCGGGAGAGGGGACCCAGTACTTC.